These 16 T cell receptor beta chains were sequenced from one sample in a study of TIL therapy for anti-PD-1-resistant metastatic lung cancer. Time point denoted: pre-treatment sample, taken before nivolumab and TIL therapy. The libraries were made with immunoSEQ v3. Repertoires were generated with immunoSEQ multiplex PCR, while TCRdb's copy carries only in-frame clones and drops some. This table holds tens of thousands of clones, less than 80% found once. The starting material was blood, obtained at baseline. All receptors come from a man in his 70s with non-small cell lung cancer.

The gene calls are TRBV7-8 and TRBJ2-1, with TRBD2 as a possible D gene (5 bases). CDR1 SGHVS and CDR2 FQNEAQ come from the germline V gene. The CDR3 has 14 amino acids. Between the trimmed V and J ends, which lost 5 bases and 7 bases, there was a span of 15 bases. The CDR3 DNA sequence: TGTGCCAGCAGCACAACCGTCACGGGGAATGAGCAGTTCTTC. Translated: CASSTTVTGNEQFF. The variable domain in full, with the rest retrieved from reference TRBV7-8 and TRBJ2-1, is GAGVSQSPRYKVAKRGQDVALRCDPISGHVSLFWYQQALGQGPEFLTYFQNEAQLDKSGLPSDRFFAERPEGSVSTLKIQRTQQEDSAVYLCASSTTVTGNEQFFGPGTRLTVL.

The V gene is TRBV7-8, the J gene TRBJ2-1; TRBD2 matches at 7 bases. V trimming: 5 bases; J trimming: 7 bases; junction bases outside the gene matches: 5. Germline values: CDR1 SGHVS, CDR2 FQNEAQ. CDR3 length: 13 residues. The CDR3 loop reads CASSPGGGNEQFF. The DNA of the CDR3 is TGTGCCAGCAGCCCGGGGGGAGGTAATGAGCAGTTCTTC.

With respect to this clone: Other DNA sequences of this sample code for an identical CDR3. V and J are TRBV5-1 and TRBJ1-5; D gene uncertain. The CDR3 runs to 15 residues. The germline V and J ends were trimmed by 1 base and 0 bases, with 8 bases remaining between them. Germline V gives CDR1 SGHRS, CDR2 YFSETQ. This CDR3 reads CASSLSGNSNQPQHF. The CDR3 bases are TGCGCCAGCAGCTTGTCGGGAAATAGCAATCAGCCCCAGCATTTT.

This chain connects TRBV6-1 to TRBJ1-2, with 8 bases lining up with TRBD1. The germline V gene encodes CDR1 MNHNS and CDR2 SASEGT. The CDR3 loop spans 15 amino acids. The ends lost 9 bases at V and 3 bases at J; junction bases unmatched: 12. The CDR3 DNA reads as TGTGCCAGTAAAAGTTCTACGGGACAGGACTATGGCTACACCTTC. This sequence encodes CASKSSTGQDYGYTF.

The chain employs TRBV6-5 and TRBJ1-1, with D perhaps TRBD1 (6 bases). Between the trimmed V and J ends, which lost 4 bases and 0 bases, there was a span of 15 bases. From germline, CDR1 is MNHEY and CDR2 SVGAGI. This CDR3 contains 16 residues. The CDR3 reads CASSSNRASVNTEAFF. DNA of the CDR3: TGTGCCAGCAGTTCTAACAGGGCCTCTGTGAACACTGAAGCTTTCTTT.

This chain links TRBV11-2 with TRBJ2-7; 9 positions agree with TRBD2. V lost 7 bases to trimming and J lost 6 bases; unmatched junction nucleotides: 13. The CDR3 spans 15 residues. The germline V gene encodes CDR1 SGHAT and CDR2 FQNNGV. CDR3 sequence (DNA): TGTGCCAGCACGAGAGGGCTAGCGGGAACCGGCGAGCAGTACTTC. Translation gives CASTRGLAGTGEQYF.

This chain joins TRBV27 and TRBJ1-1, with D possibly being TRBD1 (6 bases). CDR1 is MNHEY and CDR2 is SMNVEV in the germline V gene (reference sequence). With 6 bases removed from V and 5 bases from J, the gap between germline ends came to 13 bases. The CDR3 contains 13 residues. This CDR3 reads CASREGGETEAFF. In DNA form, the CDR3 reads TGTGCCAGCAGAGAAGGGGGAGAGACTGAAGCTTTCTTT.

The chain carries TRBV7-2 and TRBJ2-2, with 7 bases matching TRBD1. This CDR3 region has 15 residues. Trimming cost V 5 bases and J 3 bases; bases outside gene matches: 6. Per the germline V gene, CDR1 is SGHTA and CDR2 is FQGNSA. In DNA, the CDR3 is TGTGCCAGCAGCCCAGACAGGGCGGACACCGGGGAGCTGTTTTTT. This encodes CASSPDRADTGELFF.

This chain connects TRBV4-2 to TRBJ1-3; 7 positions match TRBD1. J gave up 3 bases and V 1 base, and 6 bases lay outside the gene matches. This CDR3 is 16 amino acids long. In germline, CDR1 is LGHNA, CDR2 YNFKEQ. In nucleotides, the CDR3 is TGTGCCAGCAGCCAAGGGAGGGGGCAGGGTGGAAACACCATATATTTT. Amino acid sequence: CASSQGRGQGGNTIYF.

The rearrangement links TRBV27 to TRBJ2-5; tentatively, D is TRBD1 (6 bases). CDR3 length: 16 residues. Germline CDR1 is MNHEY and CDR2 is SMNVEV (reference sequence). The germline V and J ends were trimmed by 6 bases and 1 base, with 18 bases remaining between them. The DNA of the CDR3 is TGTGCCAGCAGCCCCCTCGGACAGAACATCCAAGAGACCCAGTACTTC. This sequence encodes CASSPLGQNIQETQYF.

The genes are TRBV2 and TRBJ2-7; D possibly uses TRBD1 or TRBD2 (5 bases each). CDR1 SNHLY and CDR2 FYNNEI come from the germline V gene. Trimming shortened V by 7 bases and J by 2 bases, and 12 bases separated the two germline ends. The CDR3 has 13 residues. The CDR3 DNA follows: TGTGCCAGCATCAAAAGAGGGGCCTACGAGCAGTACTTC. Translated, it gives CASIKRGAYEQYF.

This chain links TRBV18 with TRBJ2-7, with D possibly matching TRBD1 (6 bases). The CDR3 contains 12 residues. Looked up from germline, CDR1 is KGHSH and CDR2 is LQKENI. Trimming removed 3 bases from V and 7 bases from J, with 10 bases in between. Written as DNA, the CDR3 is TGTGCCAGCTCACCCCTAGGGGGTGAGCAGTACTTC. Its translation: CASSPLGGEQYF.

In its sample, this clone was seen a few times. The chain employs TRBV4-2 and TRBJ2-7; 8 positions agree with TRBD2. Germline values: CDR1 LGHNA, CDR2 YNFKEQ. CDR3 size: 15 residues. The J segment lost 3 bases and the V segment lost 0 bases, leaving 4 bases of the junction unmatched. CDR3 in DNA: TGTGCCAGCAGCCAAGAACCAACTAGCGGCTACGAGCAGTACTTC. Its protein product is CASSQEPTSGYEQYF.

The sample holds a few counts of this clone. The chain couples TRBV7-3 to TRBJ2-2, with a possible D match to TRBD1 (6 bases). V lost 5 bases and J lost 3, with 13 bases in between. Per germline, CDR1 SGHTA and CDR2 FQGTGA. The CDR3 is 15 amino acids. In nucleotides, the CDR3 is TGTGCCAGCAGCCCCAGGGGCGCTGACACCGGGGAGCTGTTTTTT. It encodes CASSPRGADTGELFF. Based on the CDR3 plus reference TRBV7-3 and TRBJ2-2, the full variable domain is GAGVSQTPSNKVTEKGKYVELRCDPISGHTALYWYRQSLGQGPEFLIYFQGTGAADDSGLPNDRFFAVRPEGSVSTLKIQRTERGDSAVYLCASSPRGADTGELFFGEGSRLTVL.

This CDR3 reads CAKGLAGASTTGELFF. CDR3 DNA sequence: TGTGCCAAGGGCCTAGCGGGAGCCTCGACCACCGGGGAGCTGTTTTTT. The gene calls are TRBV21-1 and TRBJ2-2; the table's TRBD2 call for D was not verified on the DNA. TRBV21-1 is annotated as a pseudogene. The CDR3 runs to 16 residues.

This clone has a handful of counts. The V and J genes are TRBV28 and TRBJ1-2, with D possibly being TRBD1 (6 bases). The germline CDR1 and CDR2 sequences are MDHEN and SYDVKM. The ends were cut back, 3 bases at V and 1 base at J, with 9 bases in the middle. The CDR3 spans 14 residues. The CDR3 here is CASSLTGYNYGYTF. The DNA of the CDR3 is TGTGCCAGCAGTTTGACAGGCTATAACTATGGCTACACCTTC.